Listed below are T cell receptor beta chains from one sample, sequenced in a study of early T cells in non-severe SARS-CoV-2 infection. Each CDR3 protein is one row after TCRdb ran MiXCR on the 5' RACE reads. This table has some 70,000 distinct CDR3 sequences, approximately 9.5% appearing once. The sample taken for sequencing was whole blood. Receptors were obtained from an adult who was a healthcare worker with PCR-confirmed SARS-CoV-2 infection or an uninfected control (not recorded which). Both conserved end residues are part of each CDR3. The order of the fields is J gene, V gene, clone size, D gene, CDR3 DNA, CDR3 protein. The D gene is left open where the match is weak. Where a row states a size, it is once, few, many or the class of an expanded clone; other rows omit it.

J gene: TRBJ2-3; V gene: TRBV10-3; clone size: many; D gene: .; CDR3 DNA: TGTGCCATCAGTGAGCCTTTAGCGGACCGGGGCACAGATACGCAGTATTTT; CDR3 protein: CAISEPLADRGTDTQYF
J gene: TRBJ2-4; V gene: TRBV20-1; clone size: .; D gene: TRBD2; CDR3 DNA: TGCAGTGCTCTTAGCGGGAGTGTGAACATTCAGTACTTC; CDR3 protein: CSALSGSVNIQYF
J gene: TRBJ2-7; V gene: TRBV20-1; clone size: many; D gene: .; CDR3 DNA: TGCAGTGCTAGCGGGAGCTCCTACGAGCAGTACTTC; CDR3 protein: CSASGSSYEQYF
J gene: TRBJ2-3; V gene: TRBV30; clone size: many; D gene: .; CDR3 DNA: TGTGCCTGGAATCAAGGGCACCGCACAGATACGCAGTATTTT; CDR3 protein: CAWNQGHRTDTQYF
J gene: TRBJ2-4; V gene: TRBV7-2; clone size: many; D gene: .; CDR3 DNA: TGTGCCAGCAGCTTAGGGGTGACGGGCAAAAACATTCAGTACTTC; CDR3 protein: CASSLGVTGKNIQYF
J gene: TRBJ1-1; V gene: TRBV12-2; clone size: many; D gene: .; CDR3 DNA: TGTGCAAGTCGCTTCCACCCCCGGGACACACAAACCAACACTGAAGCTTTCTTT; CDR3 protein: CASRFHPRDTQTNTEAFF
J gene: TRBJ2-7; V gene: TRBV12-3/TRBV12-4; clone size: many; D gene: TRBD2; CDR3 DNA: TGTGCCAGCAGTCCTCGAAAGAGCGGGATGTACGAGCAGTACTTC; CDR3 protein: CASSPRKSGMYEQYF
J gene: TRBJ1-2; V gene: TRBV20-1; clone size: many; D gene: .; CDR3 DNA: TGCAGTGCTAGGGGGCCCTCGGGAGGCTACACCTTC; CDR3 protein: CSARGPSGGYTF
J gene: TRBJ2-5; V gene: TRBV5-1; clone size: few; D gene: TRBD1; CDR3 DNA: TGCGCCAGCAGCCCGGACAGGGGAATTTATGAGACCCAGTACTTC; CDR3 protein: CASSPDRGIYETQYF
J gene: TRBJ1-1; V gene: TRBV10-3; clone size: many; D gene: TRBD1; CDR3 DNA: TGTGCCATCAGAGGGACAGGGGATGGCACTGAAGCTTTCTTT; CDR3 protein: CAIRGTGDGTEAFF
J gene: TRBJ2-1; V gene: TRBV20-1; clone size: many; D gene: TRBD1; CDR3 DNA: TGCAGTGCTAGAGAACCCGGGGACAGGGGGTTAGTTGAGCAGTTCTTC; CDR3 protein: CSAREPGDRGLVEQFF
J gene: TRBJ2-1; V gene: TRBV20-1; clone size: many; D gene: TRBD1; CDR3 DNA: TGCAGTGCTAGTTTCCCCGGACAGGGAGACCTAGGGAATGAGCAGTTCTTC; CDR3 protein: CSASFPGQGDLGNEQFF
J gene: TRBJ2-3; V gene: TRBV6-5; clone size: many; D gene: .; CDR3 DNA: TGTGCCAGCAGTTACCAACAGAACACAGATACGCAGTATTTT; CDR3 protein: CASSYQQNTDTQYF
J gene: TRBJ1-2; V gene: TRBV20-1; clone size: .; D gene: .; CDR3 DNA: TGCAGTGCCAATATCCAACAGGGCGGCTATAGCTACACCTTC; CDR3 protein: CSANIQQGGYSYTF
J gene: TRBJ2-3; V gene: TRBV11-3; clone size: .; D gene: TRBD2; CDR3 DNA: TGTGCCAGCAGCCAAGGGGAGGTAGCGGGTGGCCCGAAGGAAGATACGCAGTATTTT; CDR3 protein: CASSQGEVAGGPKEDTQYF
J gene: TRBJ2-7; V gene: TRBV2; clone size: .; D gene: .; CDR3 DNA: TGTGCCAGCAGGCGGCAGGGGCTAGGAGGCGAGCAGTACTTC; CDR3 protein: CASRRQGLGGEQYF
J gene: TRBJ2-3; V gene: TRBV20-1; clone size: many; D gene: TRBD2; CDR3 DNA: TGCAGTGCTAGAAGCGGGGGGACTACAGATACGCAGTATTTT; CDR3 protein: CSARSGGTTDTQYF
J gene: TRBJ1-1; V gene: TRBV18; clone size: few; D gene: .; CDR3 DNA: TGTGCCAGCTCACTTGGACAGTCGGACACTGAAGCTTTCTTT; CDR3 protein: CASSLGQSDTEAFF
J gene: TRBJ1-1; V gene: TRBV7-2; clone size: many; D gene: .; CDR3 DNA: TGTGCCAGCAGCCCAGCGAGAAGGGACACTGAAGCTTTCTTT; CDR3 protein: CASSPARRDTEAFF
J gene: TRBJ2-3; V gene: TRBV11-2; clone size: many; D gene: .; CDR3 DNA: TGTGCCAGCAGCTTAGATCGAGGCGAGGGTACGCAGTATTTT; CDR3 protein: CASSLDRGEGTQYF
J gene: TRBJ2-1; V gene: TRBV24-1; clone size: many; D gene: .; CDR3 DNA: TGTGCCACCAGTGACCCAGACAGTTTCTCCTACAATGAGCAGTTCTTC; CDR3 protein: CATSDPDSFSYNEQFF
J gene: TRBJ2-2; V gene: TRBV10-3; clone size: .; D gene: .; CDR3 DNA: TGTGCCATCACCAATAGGGCCTCGAAAGTCGACACCGGGGAGCTGTTTTTT; CDR3 protein: CAITNRASKVDTGELFF
J gene: TRBJ2-1; V gene: TRBV6-2/TRBV6-3; clone size: many; D gene: TRBD2; CDR3 DNA: TGTGCCAGCAGGAGCGGGAGGGCCGAAAACAATGAGCAGTTCTTC; CDR3 protein: CASRSGRAENNEQFF
J gene: TRBJ2-2; V gene: TRBV5-4; clone size: .; D gene: TRBD2; CDR3 DNA: TGTGCCAGCAGCCCCGGAGTAGCGGGAGGGATCGGGGAGCTGTTTTTT; CDR3 protein: CASSPGVAGGIGELFF
J gene: TRBJ2-1; V gene: TRBV20-1; clone size: many; D gene: .; CDR3 DNA: TGCAGTGCGCGTACCCTACCGGGACTTTCCTACAATGAGCAGTTCTTC; CDR3 protein: CSARTLPGLSYNEQFF
J gene: TRBJ1-2; V gene: TRBV29-1; clone size: many; D gene: TRBD1; CDR3 DNA: TGCAGCGTGGGACAGGCTCAGAACTATGGCTACACCTTC; CDR3 protein: CSVGQAQNYGYTF
J gene: TRBJ2-1; V gene: TRBV29-1; clone size: few; D gene: .; CDR3 DNA: TGCAGCGAAGGGGGGACGAGCTCCTACAATGAGCAGTTCTTC; CDR3 protein: CSEGGTSSYNEQFF
J gene: TRBJ1-1; V gene: TRBV6-1; clone size: .; D gene: TRBD1; CDR3 DNA: TGTGCCAGCAGTGCTCCCGGACAGGAGAACACTGAAGCTTTCTTT; CDR3 protein: CASSAPGQENTEAFF
J gene: TRBJ2-3; V gene: TRBV13; clone size: .; D gene: .; CDR3 DNA: TGTGCCAGCAGCTTAACACAGACCCATGGGGATACGCAGTATTTT; CDR3 protein: CASSLTQTHGDTQYF
J gene: TRBJ2-2; V gene: TRBV2; clone size: many; D gene: TRBD2; CDR3 DNA: TGTGCCAGCAGGGCGGGGGAGAACACCGGGGAGCTGTTTTTT; CDR3 protein: CASRAGENTGELFF
J gene: TRBJ1-1; V gene: TRBV29-1; clone size: .; D gene: .; CDR3 DNA: TGCAGCGGGACATTGAACACTGAAGCTTTCTTT; CDR3 protein: CSGTLNTEAFF
J gene: TRBJ2-2; V gene: TRBV7-3; clone size: .; D gene: .; CDR3 DNA: TGTGCCAGCAGCTTTGGCCGGAACGGGGAGCTGTTTTTT; CDR3 protein: CASSFGRNGELFF
J gene: TRBJ2-1; V gene: TRBV5-8; clone size: .; D gene: .; CDR3 DNA: TGTGCCAGCAGCTTGGGTGCTTGGAGGGACTTTGTGTTCTTC; CDR3 protein: CASSLGAWRDFVFF
J gene: TRBJ2-1; V gene: TRBV12-5; clone size: few; D gene: .; CDR3 DNA: TGTGCTAGTGGTCAAACGGGTGAACAGTTCTTC; CDR3 protein: CASGQTGEQFF
J gene: TRBJ1-1; V gene: TRBV29-1; clone size: few; D gene: .; CDR3 DNA: TGCAGCGTTGAAAGGGGGGCGGGCACTGAAGCTTTCTTT; CDR3 protein: CSVERGAGTEAFF
J gene: TRBJ2-7; V gene: TRBV3-1; clone size: many; D gene: .; CDR3 DNA: TGTGCCAGCAGCCAGGACTCCGGGGCGGGGGAGCAGTACTTC; CDR3 protein: CASSQDSGAGEQYF
J gene: TRBJ2-7; V gene: TRBV6-1; clone size: .; D gene: .; CDR3 DNA: TGTGCCAGCAGTGAACGGGCGGTGCCCTACGAGCAGTACTTC; CDR3 protein: CASSERAVPYEQYF
J gene: TRBJ1-1; V gene: TRBV6-5; clone size: .; D gene: TRBD1; CDR3 DNA: TGTGCCAGCAGTCAGGGACAGGGCGGTGGCACTGAAGCTTTCTTT; CDR3 protein: CASSQGQGGGTEAFF
J gene: TRBJ1-6; V gene: TRBV20-1; clone size: many; D gene: .; CDR3 DNA: TGCAGTGCTTCAAGGGGGGACCGCAATAATTCACCCCTCCACTTT; CDR3 protein: CSASRGDRNNSPLHF
J gene: TRBJ1-1; V gene: TRBV5-6; clone size: many; D gene: .; CDR3 DNA: TGTGCCAGCAGGGACAGAATGAACACTGAAGCTTTCTTT; CDR3 protein: CASRDRMNTEAFF
J gene: TRBJ1-1; V gene: TRBV29-1; clone size: .; D gene: .; CDR3 DNA: TGCAGCGCTAGGGGTTCGTACACTGAAGCTTTCTTT; CDR3 protein: CSARGSYTEAFF
J gene: TRBJ2-1; V gene: TRBV7-2; clone size: many; D gene: TRBD2; CDR3 DNA: TGTGCCAGCAGCTTTAGTGCGGGGGGCCGGACAAATGAGCAGTTCTTC; CDR3 protein: CASSFSAGGRTNEQFF
J gene: TRBJ2-1; V gene: TRBV19; clone size: many; D gene: .; CDR3 DNA: TGTGCCAGTAGTCCACGCTACAGGGTTAACGCAGATGAGCAGTTCTTC; CDR3 protein: CASSPRYRVNADEQFF
J gene: TRBJ1-2; V gene: TRBV6-5; clone size: many; D gene: TRBD1; CDR3 DNA: TGTGCCAGCAGTTACGGGCTACGAGGGACAGGGGGCTACACCTTC; CDR3 protein: CASSYGLRGTGGYTF
J gene: TRBJ2-2; V gene: TRBV5-1; clone size: many; D gene: .; CDR3 DNA: TGCGCCAGCAGCTTGGAAGGTCAGGGTCATTTTGGGACCGGGGAGCTGTTTTTT; CDR3 protein: CASSLEGQGHFGTGELFF
J gene: TRBJ2-6; V gene: TRBV5-1; clone size: .; D gene: .; CDR3 DNA: TGCGCCAGCAGCTTGGCAGGTCCTGGGGCCAACGTCCTGACTTTC; CDR3 protein: CASSLAGPGANVLTF
J gene: TRBJ2-7; V gene: TRBV12-3/TRBV12-4; clone size: few; D gene: .; CDR3 DNA: TGTGCCAGCAGTTCCGGGACTCCCTACGAGCAGTACTTC; CDR3 protein: CASSSGTPYEQYF
J gene: TRBJ1-1; V gene: TRBV6-6; clone size: .; D gene: .; CDR3 DNA: TGTGCCAGCGGCCCACCCGTAGGGGCTGAAGCTTTCTTT; CDR3 protein: CASGPPVGAEAFF
J gene: TRBJ1-5; V gene: TRBV10-2; clone size: .; D gene: .; CDR3 DNA: TGCGCCAGCAGCTCGACAGAACCCTACTATAATCAGCCCCAGCATTTT; CDR3 protein: CASSSTEPYYNQPQHF
J gene: TRBJ2-3; V gene: TRBV20-1; clone size: .; D gene: TRBD2; CDR3 DNA: TGCAGTGCTAGAGATTCGCTAGCGGGGGCGACGCAGTATTTT; CDR3 protein: CSARDSLAGATQYF
J gene: TRBJ2-7; V gene: TRBV3-1; clone size: many; D gene: .; CDR3 DNA: TGTGCCAGCAGCCATACTAGCAACGAGCAGTACTTC; CDR3 protein: CASSHTSNEQYF
J gene: TRBJ2-1; V gene: TRBV7-2; clone size: many; D gene: .; CDR3 DNA: TGTGCCAGCACCGAACACCTGAACTCCTACAATGAGCAGTTCTTC; CDR3 protein: CASTEHLNSYNEQFF
J gene: TRBJ2-7; V gene: TRBV7-9; clone size: many; D gene: .; CDR3 DNA: TGTGCCAGCAGCCCCCTCGACGAGCAGTACTTC; CDR3 protein: CASSPLDEQYF
J gene: TRBJ1-3; V gene: TRBV29-1; clone size: many; D gene: .; CDR3 DNA: TGCAGCGTTTTAGATGGGATGACCCGAAACACCATATATTTT; CDR3 protein: CSVLDGMTRNTIYF
J gene: TRBJ1-3; V gene: TRBV20-1; clone size: few; D gene: TRBD1; CDR3 DNA: TGCAGTGCTTGGGGGGGACAGGGATCAACTGGAAACACCATATATTTT; CDR3 protein: CSAWGGQGSTGNTIYF
J gene: TRBJ2-1; V gene: TRBV7-8; clone size: few; D gene: .; CDR3 DNA: TGTGCCAGCAGCTTAGCCCGAGACAATGAGCAGTTCTTC; CDR3 protein: CASSLARDNEQFF
J gene: TRBJ2-7; V gene: TRBV13; clone size: .; D gene: TRBD1; CDR3 DNA: TGTGCCAGCAGCTTAATCGGGACAGGTATCTACGAGCAGTACTTC; CDR3 protein: CASSLIGTGIYEQYF